This note documents a single TCR beta chain sequence. Authors' methods: Cell counts per sample came from amplifying reference gene primers. Data came from immunoSEQ multiplex PCR; TCRdb stores just in-frame clones and leaves some out. V, J and clone size derive from that table, while D and trimming were established from the DNA sequence. The top ten hold about 3.1% of the sample, which has roughly 140,000 clones, approximately 80% seen once. These data are taken from a study of blood T cell repertoires in COVID-19. The overall study: The United States, Italy and Spain provided the acute and convalescent COVID-19 samples. PBMCs, B-cell-depleted T cells, or T cells provided the cDNA or gDNA that made up the material.

Germline V gives CDR1 LNHDA, CDR2 SQIVND (reference sequence). V shed 3 bases, J shed 5 bases, and the junction held 5 bases outside the gene matches. This CDR3 region has 15 residues. The J gene is TRBJ2-1, the V gene TRBV19, with 9 bases fitting TRBD2. This sequence was found in a middle-aged woman with active or convalescent COVID-19. Source material: peripheral blood. The CDR3 DNA follows: TGTGCCAGTAGTATTAGTAGCGGGAGAAACAATGAGCAGTTCTTC. Protein product: CASSISSGRNNEQFF. Together with reference TRBV19 and TRBJ2-1, the CDR3 gives the full variable domain: DGGITQSPKYLFRKEGQNVTLSCEQNLNHDAMYWYRQDPGQGLRLIYYSQIVNDFQKGDIAEGYSVSREKKESFPLTVTSAQKNPTAFYLCASSISSGRNNEQFFGPGTRLTVL.